The subject of this entry is one T cell receptor (beta chain). Its antigen specificity is not known. Per-base quality was not reported, and no clone a single base away is much larger than it. The data derive from a study of control samples from healthy donors and cancer patients (dated by TCRdb to about 2020). Ends trimmed: V by 5 bases, J by 4 bases; bases unmatched to a gene: 3. CDR1 and CDR2, per the germline V gene, are SGHTA and FQGTGA. The CDR3 covers 13 residues, taking in both the cysteine and the phenylalanine. The kept DNA is CDR3 alone, 39 bases in frame from the first base. The library came from the immunoSEQ multiplex PCR assay. Sourced from immuneACCESS, this table was stored by TCRdb with only in-frame sequences that have V and J called. A share of the clones is absent; for the studies checked, an unresolved V gene accounts for under half, and the remainder has no known explanation. The sample table holds about 170,000 clones, of which 91% were seen once. About 1.6% of the sample belongs to the ten largest clones.

Recombination linked TRBV7-3 to TRBJ2-7, with 9 bases matching TRBD1. Sequencing used blood. This sequence originates from a woman between 25 and 40 years old in good health. The CDR3 here reads CASSEDRGYEQYF. The DNA sequence is as follows: TGTGCCAGCAGCGAGGACAGGGGATACGAGCAGTACTTC.